This is a list of T cell receptor beta chains from one sample in a study of CD8 T cells in ankylosing spondylitis. TCRdb used MiXCR to reprocess the 5' RACE reads, holding one entry per CDR3 protein. The sample has about 130,000 distinct CDR3 sequences; just under 7.5% are singletons. Sequences were obtained from blood, either unsorted or a sorted T cell fraction (not recorded which). The receptors shown here come from a female donor with ankylosing spondylitis or in good health (not recorded which). Each CDR3 is given with its conserved first and last residue. D genes are given only for firm matches. Clone size appears in some rows only: once, few, many, or a class for an expanded clone.

clone_size	d_call	v_call	j_call	cdr3_aa	cdr3_nt
.	TRBD1	TRBV7-9	TRBJ1-1	CASSLAAGGNTEAFF	TGTGCCAGCAGCTTAGCGGCAGGGGGAAACACTGAAGCTTTCTTT
.	TRBD1	TRBV23-1	TRBJ2-1	CASSHKGQGVNEQFF	TGCGCCAGCAGTCATAAAGGACAGGGTGTCAATGAGCAGTTCTTC
many	.	TRBV5-1	TRBJ1-1	CASSPQGQSTEAFF	TGCGCCAGCAGCCCGCAGGGTCAAAGCACCGAAGCTTTCTTT
many	TRBD1	TRBV10-3	TRBJ2-5	CAIKGQASETQYF	TGTGCCATCAAGGGACAGGCCTCGGAGACCCAGTACTTC
many	.	TRBV5-1	TRBJ1-1	CASSLVQGGATEAFF	TGCGCCAGCAGCTTGGTGCAGGGTGGAGCCACTGAAGCTTTCTTT
many	.	TRBV11-3	TRBJ2-2	CASSYGGTANTGELFF	TGTGCCAGCAGCTACGGCGGGACAGCGAACACCGGGGAGCTGTTTTTT
many	TRBD1	TRBV12-3/TRBV12-4	TRBJ2-5	CASSRRGQVGETQYF	TGTGCCAGCAGTCGCCGAGGACAGGTCGGAGAGACCCAGTACTTC
many	.	TRBV18	TRBJ1-5	CASSPQGSRQPQHF	TGTGCCAGCTCACCCCAGGGCTCACGACAGCCCCAGCATTTT
many	TRBD1	TRBV6-1	TRBJ1-1	CASSRPGQFTEAFF	TGTGCCAGCAGCCGCCCGGGACAGTTCACTGAAGCTTTCTTT
many	.	TRBV20-1	TRBJ2-3	CSARDNRGTDTQYF	TGCAGTGCTAGAGATAATAGGGGCACAGATACGCAGTATTTT
many	.	TRBV28	TRBJ2-7	CASRGGLPSYEQYF	TGTGCCAGCAGGGGGGGGCTGCCGTCCTACGAGCAGTACTTC
.	.	TRBV4-2	TRBJ1-5	CAMGPGGFGNQPQHF	TGTGCCATGGGCCCCGGGGGCTTTGGCAATCAGCCCCAGCATTTT
.	.	TRBV7-8	TRBJ2-2	CASSLERASTGELFF	TGTGCCAGCAGCTTAGAAAGGGCGAGTACCGGGGAGCTGTTTTTT
many	.	TRBV7-8	TRBJ2-3	CASSLGLRTDTQYF	TGTGCCAGCAGCTTAGGATTGCGCACAGATACGCAGTATTTT
many	.	TRBV5-1	TRBJ2-3	CASSLAGTDTQYF	TGTGCCAGCAGCTTAGCCGGCACAGATACGCAGTATTTT
many	TRBD1	TRBV6-2/TRBV6-3	TRBJ2-2	CASRRTGTGTVGELFF	TGTGCCAGCAGACGAACCGGGACAGGGACGGTCGGGGAGCTGTTTTTT
many	.	TRBV4-2	TRBJ2-5	CASSQEGQKQETQYF	TGTGCCAGCAGCCAAGAAGGACAGAAGCAAGAGACCCAGTACTTC
many	.	TRBV4-1	TRBJ1-4	CASSHFSLRGDNEKLFF	TGCGCCAGCAGCCATTTTTCCCTAAGGGGAGATAATGAAAAACTGTTTTTT
many	.	TRBV29-1	TRBJ1-1	CSVEGGTEAFF	TGCAGCGTTGAAGGGGGGACTGAAGCTTTCTTT
many	.	TRBV7-2	TRBJ1-6	CASSPTLWGRRISPLHF	TGTGCCAGCAGCCCAACCCTGTGGGGTAGGAGAATTTCACCCCTCCACTTT
few	TRBD2	TRBV7-2	TRBJ2-7	CASSAGGFSYEQYF	TGTGCCAGCAGCGCCGGGGGGTTCTCCTACGAGCAGTACTTC
many	.	TRBV7-9	TRBJ2-1	CASSSYMGGHNEQFF	TGTGCCAGCAGCTCCTATATGGGGGGCCACAATGAGCAGTTCTTC
many	.	TRBV27	TRBJ1-1	CASSHSRGGVNTEAFF	TGTGCCAGCAGCCATTCGAGGGGGGGGGTGAACACTGAAGCTTTCTTT
many	TRBD1	TRBV7-2	TRBJ2-3	CASSEGTGRDTQYF	TGTGCCAGCAGCGAGGGGACAGGGCGGGATACGCAGTATTTT
.	.	TRBV12-3/TRBV12-4	TRBJ2-6	CASSSTLKTGANVPTF	TGTGCCAGCAGTTCAACGTTAAAGACTGGGGCCAACGTCCCGACTTTC
many	.	TRBV7-8	TRBJ1-2	CASSLRAGGGYTF	TGTGCCAGCAGCTTAAGGGCTGGGGGCGGCTACACCTTC
many	TRBD1	TRBV29-1	TRBJ2-7	CSVDRGLGSEQYF	TGCAGCGTCGACAGGGGCCTAGGGAGCGAGCAGTACTTC
.	.	TRBV7-9	TRBJ1-1	CASSLDVPTGFPEAFF	TGTGCCAGCAGCTTAGATGTCCCCACAGGGTTTCCTGAAGCTTTCTTT
many	.	TRBV11-2	TRBJ2-5	CASSRLGNQAETQYF	TGTGCCAGCAGCCGCTTGGGAAATCAGGCGGAGACCCAGTACTTC
many	.	TRBV12-3/TRBV12-4	TRBJ1-3	CASRGTASGNTIYF	TGTGCCAGCAGAGGGACGGCGTCTGGAAACACCATATATTTT
many	TRBD1	TRBV5-1	TRBJ2-1	CASNPVETGGHEQFF	TGCGCCAGCAACCCCGTAGAGACAGGGGGCCATGAGCAGTTCTTC
many	.	TRBV14	TRBJ2-7	CASSTGTRSEQYF	TGTGCCAGCAGCACCGGGACACGGAGCGAGCAGTACTTC
many	TRBD1	TRBV20-1	TRBJ1-5	CSANTGGLQPQHF	TGCAGTGCGAATACAGGGGGCCTTCAGCCCCAGCATTTT
few	.	TRBV7-8	TRBJ2-6	CASSLRSPSGANVLTF	TGTGCCAGCAGCTTACGCAGCCCCTCTGGGGCCAACGTCCTGACTTTC
many	.	TRBV6-1	TRBJ1-5	CASIPGGVRSNQPQHF	TGTGCCAGCATCCCGGGAGGGGTTCGGAGCAATCAGCCCCAGCATTTT
many	.	TRBV7-2	TRBJ1-3	CASSPGTLISGNTIYF	TGTGCCAGCAGCCCGGGGACACTAATCTCTGGAAACACCATATATTTT
many	.	TRBV6-1	TRBJ2-5	CASSPHRAAETQYF	TGTGCCAGCAGTCCACACAGGGCCGCGGAGACCCAGTACTTC
many	.	TRBV2	TRBJ2-1	CASSEALAEQFF	TGTGCCAGCAGTGAAGCGCTCGCTGAGCAGTTCTTC
many	.	TRBV7-2	TRBJ1-5	CASSLGLGGNQPQHF	TGTGCCAGCAGCTTAGGATTGGGTGGCAATCAGCCCCAGCATTTT
.	.	TRBV19	TRBJ2-6	CTSSIEIRGSGANVLTF	TGTACCAGTAGTATAGAAATACGCGGGTCTGGGGCCAACGTCCTGACTTTC
.	.	TRBV10-3	TRBJ1-1	CAISESSTGPEAFF	TGTGCCATCAGTGAGTCATCAACCGGGCCCGAAGCTTTCTTT
many	.	TRBV12-3/TRBV12-4	TRBJ2-5	CASSFRGLQETQYF	TGTGCCAGCAGTTTTAGGGGCCTCCAAGAGACCCAGTACTTC
many	TRBD1	TRBV20-1	TRBJ1-1	CSATDRATEAFF	TGCAGTGCTACGGACAGGGCCACTGAAGCTTTCTTT
many	.	TRBV12-3/TRBV12-4	TRBJ1-4	CASSNPRDGATNEKLFF	TGTGCCAGCAGCAACCCGCGGGACGGCGCAACTAATGAAAAACTGTTTTTT
many	.	TRBV7-6	TRBJ1-4	CASSLDGSTNEKLFF	TGTGCCAGCAGCTTAGATGGGAGCACTAATGAAAAACTGTTTTTT
few	.	TRBV7-9	TRBJ1-5	CASSLDSGSNQPQHF	TGTGCCAGCAGCTTAGACAGCGGAAGCAATCAGCCCCAGCATTTT
many	.	TRBV5-1	TRBJ2-3	CASTLRGGTDTQYF	TGCGCCAGCACCCTGCGAGGCGGCACAGATACGCAGTATTTT
many	.	TRBV7-8	TRBJ1-4	CASSDDFINEKLFF	TGTGCCAGCAGCGACGATTTTATTAATGAAAAACTGTTTTTT
many	.	TRBV7-9	TRBJ2-5	CASSSVGKETQYF	TGTGCCAGCAGTTCAGTAGGGAAAGAGACCCAGTACTTC
many	.	TRBV5-1	TRBJ2-3	CASSLATMRGADTQYF	TGCGCCAGCAGCTTGGCTACGATGAGGGGTGCAGATACGCAGTATTTT
many	TRBD2	TRBV27	TRBJ2-3	CASSLTSGAGTDTQYF	TGTGCCAGCAGTTTAACCAGCGGGGCAGGGACAGATACGCAGTATTTT